Below are 9 T cell receptor beta chains sequenced from a single sample in a study of blood T cell repertoires in COVID-19. Sequencing was performed with immunoSEQ multiplex PCR; in TCRdb, only in-frame clones are kept and a portion is missing. The sample lists 130,000 to 150,000 clones, roughly 80% occurring once. The sample comprised peripheral blood. The receptors here all came from a woman older than 75 with acute or convalescent COVID-19.

The rearrangement joins TRBV4-1 to TRBJ2-3, with 16 bases aligning to TRBD2. The germline gives CDR1 MGHRA, CDR2 YSYEKL. This CDR3 spans 19 amino acids. The V gene end was trimmed by 5 bases and the J gene end by 5 bases; junction bases not matched to a gene: 13. The CDR3 DNA reads as TGCGCCAGCAGCTCCTTCGCCGGGACTAGCGGGGGGGCGGTAGATACGCAGTATTTT. It specifies CASSSFAGTSGGAVDTQYF.

This clone was picked up a small number of times. V gene TRBV19 combines with J gene TRBJ2-3; weak D call: TRBD1 (5 bases). Looked up from germline, CDR1 is LNHDA and CDR2 is SQIVND (reference sequence). With 2 bases removed from V and 0 bases from J, the gap between germline ends came to 12 bases. CDR3 length: 16 amino acids. The CDR3 spells CASSIKAGISTDTQYF. CDR3 coding DNA: TGTGCCAGTAGTATAAAAGCAGGGATTAGCACAGATACGCAGTATTTT.

This clone was seen just once. The chain couples TRBV12-3 or TRBV12-4 to TRBJ1-2; 8 positions match TRBD1. The CDR3 has 11 residues. The V and J ends lost 9 bases and 6 bases, in that order; junction bases with no gene match: 3. CDR3 residues: CASETGDGYTF. The CDR3 region has the DNA TGTGCCAGTGAGACAGGGGATGGCTACACCTTC.

This chain joins TRBV6-4 and TRBJ1-1; 8 bases map to TRBD1. CDR1 is MRHNA and CDR2 is SNTAGT in the germline V gene. This CDR3 is built from 14 residues. V lost 6 bases to trimming and J lost 3 bases; unmatched junction nucleotides: 6. In nucleotides, the CDR3 is TGTGCCAGCAGAACCAGGGGGCGGGACACTGAAGCTTTCTTT. Protein sequence: CASRTRGRDTEAFF.

V gene TRBV14 combines with J gene TRBJ1-1, with D maybe TRBD1 (6 bases). V dropped 2 bases and J dropped 4 bases, with 8 bases sitting between them. The CDR3 loop spans 13 amino acids. Per the germline V gene, CDR1 is SGHDN and CDR2 is FVKESK. CDR3 loop: CASSQTGSTEAFF. CDR3 nucleotide sequence: TGTGCCAGCAGCCAAACAGGGAGCACTGAAGCTTTCTTT.

This clone was seen only once. The DNA of the CDR3 is TGTGCCAGCAGCTTATCAGGGGGGTCAGAGACCCAGTACTTC. Residues: CASSLSGGSETQYF. V usage is TRBV7-8 and J usage is TRBJ2-5, with a weak D call TRBD1 (7 bases). This CDR3 spans 14 amino acids. Germline CDR1 reads SGHVS; CDR2 reads FQNEAQ. Trimming took off 2 bases at V and 4 bases at J, with 11 bases between the two ends. Combining the CDR3 with reference TRBV7-8 and TRBJ2-5 gives the whole variable domain GAGVSQSPRYKVAKRGQDVALRCDPISGHVSLFWYQQALGQGPEFLTYFQNEAQLDKSGLPSDRFFAERPEGSVSTLKIQRTQQEDSAVYLCASSLSGGSETQYFGPGTRLLVL.

The chain recombines TRBV28 with TRBJ1-5; the match to TRBD1 covers 7 bases. This CDR3 spans 18 amino acids. In germline, CDR1 is MDHEN, CDR2 SYDVKM. J gave up 0 bases and V 5 bases, and 13 bases lay outside the gene matches. The CDR3 sequence is CASSVRGDRVYSNQPQHF. The CDR3 nucleotides are TGTGCCAGCAGTGTTAGGGGCGACAGGGTTTATAGCAATCAGCCCCAGCATTTT.

This chain uses TRBV5-6 with TRBJ1-5; 8 positions agree with TRBD1. From germline, CDR1 is SGHDT and CDR2 YYEEEE. V lost 3 bases, J lost 3 bases, and 14 bases stayed unmatched. There are 18 residues in the CDR3. The CDR3 protein is CASSSGQGGWYHNQPQHF. DNA of the CDR3: TGTGCCAGCAGCTCAGGACAGGGAGGTTGGTACCACAATCAGCCCCAGCATTTT.

A few counts support this clone. The rearrangement joins TRBV9 to TRBJ1-2; D is ambiguous. V shed 0 bases and J shed 2 bases, with 5 bases lying between them. The CDR3 totals 13 residues. CDR1 is SGDLS and CDR2 is YYNGEE in the germline V gene. The CDR3 here is CASSVDENYGYTF. The CDR3 nucleotides are TGTGCCAGCAGCGTAGACGAGAACTATGGCTACACCTTC.